This T cell receptor beta chain comes out of a study of HIV-infected patients and healthy controls. All unsorted peripheral T cells were captured because whole blood was used without fractionation. Only a few counts were recorded for this clonotype. Germline V gene lookup returns CDR1 SGHRS and CDR2 YFSETQ. With 4 bases clipped from V and 2 bases from J, the junction kept 8 bases outside the gene matches. The CDR3 runs 15 residues. cDNA was made from approximately 500 ng RNA using alpha and beta constant primers. Each of the alpha and beta chains got its own library through chain-specific third strand synthesis with indices. One entry per CDR3 protein, called by TCRdb with MiXCR from the 5' RACE reads. The repertoire holds 15,000 to 20,000 distinct CDR3 sequences, with roughly 9.1% as singletons.

The clonotype comes from an adult in good health. The chain links TRBV5-1 to TRBJ2-5; TRBD2 matches 7 bases. The source material was blood. The CDR3 DNA sequence: TGCGCCAGCAGCCACTGGGCGGGAGTGCAAGAGACCCAGTACTTC. This codes for CASSHWAGVQETQYF. The full variable domain, in which reference TRBV5-1 and TRBJ2-5 provide the parts outside the CDR3, is KAGVTQTPRYLIKTRGQQVTLSCSPISGHRSVSWYQQTPGQGLQFLFEYFSETQRNKGNFPGRFSGRQFSNSRSEMNVSTLELGDSALYLCASSHWAGVQETQYFGPGTRLLVL.